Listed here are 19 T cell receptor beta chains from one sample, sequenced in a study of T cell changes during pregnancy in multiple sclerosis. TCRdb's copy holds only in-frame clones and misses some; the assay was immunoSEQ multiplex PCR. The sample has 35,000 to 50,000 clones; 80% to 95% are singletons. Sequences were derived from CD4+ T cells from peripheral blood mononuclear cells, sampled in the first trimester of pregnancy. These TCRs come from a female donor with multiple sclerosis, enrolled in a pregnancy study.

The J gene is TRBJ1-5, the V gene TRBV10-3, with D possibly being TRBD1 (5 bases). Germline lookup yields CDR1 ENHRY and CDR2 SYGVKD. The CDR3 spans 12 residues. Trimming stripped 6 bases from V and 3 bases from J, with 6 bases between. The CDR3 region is CAISRDNQPQHF. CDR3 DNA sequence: TGTGCCATCAGCAGGGACAATCAGCCCCAGCATTTT.

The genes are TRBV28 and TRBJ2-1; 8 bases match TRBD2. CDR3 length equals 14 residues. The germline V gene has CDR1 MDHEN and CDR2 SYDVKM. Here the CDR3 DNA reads TGTGCTACCGATACTAGCGGAGGGGGGAATGAGCAGTTCTTC. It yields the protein CATDTSGGGNEQFF.

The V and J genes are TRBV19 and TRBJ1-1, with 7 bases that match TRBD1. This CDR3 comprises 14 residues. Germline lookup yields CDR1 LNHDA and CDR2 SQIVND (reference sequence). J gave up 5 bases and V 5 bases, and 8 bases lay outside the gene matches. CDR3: CASSSRGTVTEAFF. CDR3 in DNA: TGTGCCAGTAGTTCCCGAGGGACAGTTACTGAAGCTTTCTTT.

CDR3 DNA: TGTGCCAGCAGCTTGACAGGGGTGAGCTATGGCTACACCTTC. Its translation is CASSLTGVSYGYTF. The rearrangement joins TRBV5-6 to TRBJ1-2, with TRBD1 identical over 7 bases. The V segment lost 1 base and the J segment 4 bases; nucleotides outside the gene matches: 4. This CDR3 region has 14 residues. Germline V lookup: CDR1 SGHDT, CDR2 YYEEEE.

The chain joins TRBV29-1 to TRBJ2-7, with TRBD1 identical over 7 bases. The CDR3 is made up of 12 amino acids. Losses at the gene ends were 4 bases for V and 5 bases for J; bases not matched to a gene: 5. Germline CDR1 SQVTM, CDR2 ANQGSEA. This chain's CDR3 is CSVGQGPNEQYF. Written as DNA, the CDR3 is TGCAGCGTTGGACAGGGACCCAACGAGCAGTACTTC.

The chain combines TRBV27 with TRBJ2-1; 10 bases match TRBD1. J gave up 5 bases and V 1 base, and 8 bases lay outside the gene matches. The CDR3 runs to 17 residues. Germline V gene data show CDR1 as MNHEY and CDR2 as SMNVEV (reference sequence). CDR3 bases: TGTGCCAGCAGTTTATGGCGAGGACAGGGGGAAAACAATGAGCAGTTCTTC. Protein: CASSLWRGQGENNEQFF.

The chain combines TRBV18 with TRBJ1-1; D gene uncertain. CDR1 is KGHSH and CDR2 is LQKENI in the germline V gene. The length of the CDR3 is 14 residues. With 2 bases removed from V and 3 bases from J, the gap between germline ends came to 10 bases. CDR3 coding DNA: TGTGCCAGCTCACCATTAAGGAGGGACACTGAAGCTTTCTTT. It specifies CASSPLRRDTEAFF.

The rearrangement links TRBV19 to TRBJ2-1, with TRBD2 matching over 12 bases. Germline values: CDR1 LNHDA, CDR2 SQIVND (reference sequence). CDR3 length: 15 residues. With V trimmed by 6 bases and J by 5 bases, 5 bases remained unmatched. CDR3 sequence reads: CASRPGTSGHNEQFF. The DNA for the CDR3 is TGTGCCAGTAGGCCCGGGACTAGCGGGCACAATGAGCAGTTCTTC.

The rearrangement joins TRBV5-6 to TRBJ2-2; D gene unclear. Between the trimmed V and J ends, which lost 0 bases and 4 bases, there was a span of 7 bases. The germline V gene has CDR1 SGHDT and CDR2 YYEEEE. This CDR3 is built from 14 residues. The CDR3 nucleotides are TGTGCCAGCAGCTTGGATCTACCCACCGGGGAGCTGTTTTTT. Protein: CASSLDLPTGELFF.

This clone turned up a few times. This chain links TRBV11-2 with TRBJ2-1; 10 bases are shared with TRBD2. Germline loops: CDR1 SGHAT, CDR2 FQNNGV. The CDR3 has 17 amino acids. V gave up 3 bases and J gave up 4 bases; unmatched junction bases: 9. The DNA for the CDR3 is TGTGCCAGCAGCTTGAGAGCTCCGGGACTAGCGTACAATGAGCAGTTCTTC. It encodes CASSLRAPGLAYNEQFF.

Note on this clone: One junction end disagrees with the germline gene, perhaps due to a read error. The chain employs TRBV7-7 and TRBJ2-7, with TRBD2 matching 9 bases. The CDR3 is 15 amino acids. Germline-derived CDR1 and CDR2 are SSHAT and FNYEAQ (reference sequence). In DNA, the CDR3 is TGTGCTAGCAGCTTATACGCGGGAGGGGCCAACGAGCAGTACTTC. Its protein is CASSLYAGGANEQYF. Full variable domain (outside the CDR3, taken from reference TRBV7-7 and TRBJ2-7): GAGVSQSPRYKVTKRGQDVTLRCDPISSHATLYWYQQALGQGPEFLTYFNYEAQPDKSGLPSDRFSAERPEGSISTLTIQRTEQRDSAMYRCASSLYAGGANEQYFGPGTRLTVT.

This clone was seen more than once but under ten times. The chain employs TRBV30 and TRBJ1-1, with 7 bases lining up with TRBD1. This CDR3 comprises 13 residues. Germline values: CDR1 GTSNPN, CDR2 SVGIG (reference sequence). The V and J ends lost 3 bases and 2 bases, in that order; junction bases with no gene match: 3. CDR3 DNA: TGTGCCTGGAGGGGACAGTATAACACTGAAGCTTTCTTT. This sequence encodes CAWRGQYNTEAFF.

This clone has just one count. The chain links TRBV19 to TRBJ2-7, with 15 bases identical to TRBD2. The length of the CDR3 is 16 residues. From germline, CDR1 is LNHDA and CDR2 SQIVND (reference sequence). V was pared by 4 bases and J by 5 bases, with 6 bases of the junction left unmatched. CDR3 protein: CASSTGLAGGPDEQYF. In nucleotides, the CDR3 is TGTGCCAGTAGTACCGGACTAGCGGGAGGGCCCGACGAGCAGTACTTC.

CDR3 protein: CASSSATGLQPQHF. As DNA, the CDR3 is TGTGCCAGCAGTTCCGCGACAGGTTTGCAGCCCCAGCATTTT. The rearrangement uses TRBV28 and TRBJ1-5; a weak D match, TRBD1 (6 bases). Trimming pared 4 bases from V and 7 bases from J, leaving 14 bases between. Germline V CDR1 and CDR2: MDHEN, SYDVKM. The CDR3 runs 14 residues. Full variable domain (missing parts from reference TRBV28 and TRBJ1-5): DVKVTQSSRYLVKRTGEKVFLECVQDMDHENMFWYRQDPGLGLRLIYFSYDVKMKEKGDIPEGYSVSREKKERFSLILESASTNQTSMYLCASSSATGLQPQHFGDGTRLSIL.

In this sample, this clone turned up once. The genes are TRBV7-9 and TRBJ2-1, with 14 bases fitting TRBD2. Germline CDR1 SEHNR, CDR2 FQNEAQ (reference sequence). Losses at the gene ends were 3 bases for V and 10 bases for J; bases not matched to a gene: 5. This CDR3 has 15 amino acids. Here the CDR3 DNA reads TGTGCCAGCAGCTTTAGGGGACTAGCGGGAGACGAGCAGTTCTTC. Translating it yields CASSFRGLAGDEQFF.

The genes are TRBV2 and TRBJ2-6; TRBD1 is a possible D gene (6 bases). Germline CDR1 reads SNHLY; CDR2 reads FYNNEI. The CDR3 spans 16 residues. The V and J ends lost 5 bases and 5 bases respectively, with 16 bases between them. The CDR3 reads CASSQDSGSWANVLTF. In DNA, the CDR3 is TGTGCCAGCAGTCAGGACAGTGGGTCTTGGGCCAACGTCCTGACTTTC.

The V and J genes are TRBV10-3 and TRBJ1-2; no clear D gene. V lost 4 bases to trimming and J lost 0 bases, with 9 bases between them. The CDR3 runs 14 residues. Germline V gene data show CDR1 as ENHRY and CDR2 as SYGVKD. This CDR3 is CAISATGANYGYTF. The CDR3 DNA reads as TGTGCCATCAGTGCGACCGGAGCTAACTATGGCTACACCTTC.

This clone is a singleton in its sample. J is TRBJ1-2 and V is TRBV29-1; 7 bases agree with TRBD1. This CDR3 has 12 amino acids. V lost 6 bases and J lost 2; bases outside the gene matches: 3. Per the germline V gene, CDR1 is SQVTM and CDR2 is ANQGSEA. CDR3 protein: CSVSTGNYGYTF. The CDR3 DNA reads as TGCAGCGTCTCGACAGGGAACTATGGCTACACCTTC.

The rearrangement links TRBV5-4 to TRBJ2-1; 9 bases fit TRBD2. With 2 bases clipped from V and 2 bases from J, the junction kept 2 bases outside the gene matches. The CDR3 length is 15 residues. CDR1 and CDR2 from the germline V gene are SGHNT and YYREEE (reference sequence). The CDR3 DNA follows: TGTGCCAGCAGCTTCCGCGGGAGGGCCTACAATGAGCAGTTCTTC. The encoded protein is CASSFRGRAYNEQFF.